This T cell receptor (beta chain) was sequenced in a study of blood T cell repertoires in COVID-19. Overall study context: Material from acute and convalescent COVID-19 was sourced from the United States, Italy and Spain. Nucleic acid was either cDNA or gDNA, and it came from T cells, B-cell-depleted T cells, or PBMCs.

Authors' data handling: How many nucleated cells were present was estimated from reference gene primer amplification. Using immunoSEQ multiplex PCR, the repertoire was profiled, and TCRdb retains in-frame clones only, with some absent. V and J calls and clone size follow that table, whereas D and trimming were derived from the DNA. Of around 200,000 clones in the sample, roughly 85% were seen once. V lost 3 bases, J lost 5 bases, and 8 bases lay in between. Germline-derived CDR1 and CDR2 are LGHDT and YNNKEL (reference sequence). The CDR3 loop spans 12 amino acids. J is TRBJ2-7 and V is TRBV3-1 (or the pseudogene TRBV3-2); no clear D. Sequenced sample: peripheral blood. This clonotype originated in a young woman who had recovered from COVID-19. The CDR3 DNA follows: TGTGCCAGCAGCCAGGAGCGCCACGAGCAGTACTTC. Translating gives CASSQERHEQYF.